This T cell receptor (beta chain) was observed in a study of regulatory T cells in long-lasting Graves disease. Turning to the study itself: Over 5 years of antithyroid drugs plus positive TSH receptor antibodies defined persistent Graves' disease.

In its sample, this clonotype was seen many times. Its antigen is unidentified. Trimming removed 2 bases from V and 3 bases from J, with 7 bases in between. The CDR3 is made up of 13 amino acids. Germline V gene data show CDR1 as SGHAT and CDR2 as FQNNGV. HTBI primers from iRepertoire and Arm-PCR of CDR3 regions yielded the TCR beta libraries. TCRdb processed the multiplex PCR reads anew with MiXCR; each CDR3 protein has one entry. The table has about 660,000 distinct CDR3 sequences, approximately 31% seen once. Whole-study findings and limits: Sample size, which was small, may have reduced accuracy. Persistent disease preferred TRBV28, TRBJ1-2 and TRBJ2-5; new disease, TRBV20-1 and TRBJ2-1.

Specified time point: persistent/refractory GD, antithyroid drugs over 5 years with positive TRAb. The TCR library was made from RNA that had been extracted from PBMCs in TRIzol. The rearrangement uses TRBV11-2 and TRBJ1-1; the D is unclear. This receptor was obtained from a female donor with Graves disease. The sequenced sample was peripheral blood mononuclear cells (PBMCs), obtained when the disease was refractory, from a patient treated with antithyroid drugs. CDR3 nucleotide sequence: TGTGCCAGCAGCTTACGGGCTCACACTGAAGCTTTCTTT. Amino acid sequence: CASSLRAHTEAFF.